This TCR beta chain stems from a study of T cells expressing NK-cell markers (dated by TCRdb to about 2020). Background on the whole study: TCR beta-chain repertoires were profiled in sorted CD3+CD56+NKG2C+, CD3+CD56+NKG2C- and CD3+CD56-NKG2C+ T-cell subsets from about 8 donors. Among the eight sequenced donors, only one was HCMV-seronegative, while the other seven were HCMV-seropositive. The study sequenced eight donors, all healthy volunteers chosen at random: three men and five women. The libraries were sequenced on Illumina HiSeq 2000/2500, MiSeq or NextSeq, producing 2 x 150 bp reads.

HCMV-specific IgG was detected in serum with a commercial ELISA kit to determine HCMV serostatus. Peripheral blood mononuclear cells were isolated from blood by Ficoll density gradient centrifugation. Concerning this clonotype: This receptor's antigen is unknown.

The CDR3, cysteine through phenylalanine, is 17 amino acids long. Only the protein is available. The germline V gene (reference sequence) supplies CDR1 DFQATT and CDR2 SNEGSKA. Reads for this sample came from an Illumina HiSeq 2000. The TCR beta cDNA libraries were made using 5'RACE template switching, a step that added both a universal primer site and unique molecular identifiers. Priming for cDNA synthesis came from the TCR beta constant segment, and two successive PCR amplification steps followed. For the original study's pipeline: Reads were demultiplexed and grouped by UMI with MIGEC, and clonotypes were assembled and quantified with MiTCR. To remove erroneous sequences, TCR cDNA sequences were retained only when supported by two or more reads. The tcR package was used for downstream repertoire analysis, with clonotypes matched between fractions based on CDR3 nucleotide sequence plus V segment. VDJmatch was used to annotate antigen specificity against VDJdb, with one amino acid substitution allowed in CDR3. Based on TCRdb reprocessing of the reads, there is one entry per CDR3 protein sequence, and DNA is missing. These V and J calls are TCRdb output, not the study's own analysis. The sample table includes about 170,000 distinct CDR3 sequences. The ten largest clones take up about 19% of the sample.

Study-level results and caveats: Whether the expanded NKG2C-expressing T cell clones were specific for HCMV antigens remained unclear. Those dominant clonotypes were again the most abundant among CD3+CD56-NKG2C+ cells in four donors, at about 28.3-65%. In six donors, the dominant CD3+CD56+NKG2C+ clonotypes ranked among the top 10 CD8+ clonotypes, making up about 1.0-7.5% of CD8+ T cells.

Sequencing was carried out using blood T cells: a sorted CD56 or NKG2C T cell subset, CD4+ or CD8+ T cells, or bulk PBMC T cells (not recorded which). The sequence came from a man aged 18-75 years in good health. The V and J genes are TRBV20-1 and TRBJ1-2; TCRdb's D gene call, TRBD1, goes unchecked for lack of DNA. The CDR3: CSAPPSPGTGKKDGYTF.